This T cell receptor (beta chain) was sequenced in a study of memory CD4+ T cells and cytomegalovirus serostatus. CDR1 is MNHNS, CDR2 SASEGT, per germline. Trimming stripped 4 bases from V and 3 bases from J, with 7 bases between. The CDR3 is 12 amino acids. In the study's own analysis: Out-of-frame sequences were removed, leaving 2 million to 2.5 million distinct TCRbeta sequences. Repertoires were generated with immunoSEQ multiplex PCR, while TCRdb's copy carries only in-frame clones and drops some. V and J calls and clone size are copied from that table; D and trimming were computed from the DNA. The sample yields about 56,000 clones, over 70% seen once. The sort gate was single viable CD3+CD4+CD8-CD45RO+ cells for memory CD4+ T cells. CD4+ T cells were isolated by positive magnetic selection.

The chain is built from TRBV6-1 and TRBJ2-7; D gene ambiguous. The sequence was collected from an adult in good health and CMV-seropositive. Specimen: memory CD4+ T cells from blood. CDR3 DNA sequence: TGTGCCAGCAGTGGAAACCTCTACGAGCAGTACTTC. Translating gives CASSGNLYEQYF.